This TCR beta chain was captured by sequencing in a study of T cell clonality in common variable immunodeficiency. Whole-study findings and limits: Common variable immunodeficiency TCR beta sequences reportedly had fewer deletions and N-nucleotide insertions.

The CDR3 has 13 amino acids. CDR1 is MNHEY and CDR2 is SMNVEV in the germline V gene (reference sequence). V was clipped by 3 bases and J by 5 bases, with 8 bases between them. This clone has ten or more counts. The antigen is undetermined. The read stops 3 residues short of the end of the CDR3; the missing end is completed from the germline J gene. Sequencing was performed with immunoSEQ multiplex PCR; in TCRdb, only in-frame clones are kept and a portion is missing. This sample has over 30,000 clones, each found more than once. This TCR was sampled from a human donor with common variable immunodeficiency. The gene calls are TRBV27 and TRBJ2-1, with D perhaps matching TRBD1 (5 bases). Material for sequencing was peripheral blood mononuclear cells. CDR3 in amino acids: CASSLLDNNEQFF. CDR3 DNA (partial): TGTGCCAGCAGTTTGTTGGACAACAATGAG.